This T cell receptor beta chain is drawn from a study of T cell responses to AZD1222 COVID-19 vaccine. Findings of the study overall: All repertoire sampling was performed exclusively after the peak T cell response. Spike-specific TCR depth and breadth grew after two AZD1222 doses.

CDR3 length equals 15 residues. V was shortened by 0 bases and J by 1 base, with 4 bases between the two germline ends. From germline, CDR1 is LGHDT and CDR2 YNNKEL (reference sequence). TCRdb keeps only in-frame clones here, not all; method: immunoSEQ multiplex PCR. This table has under 140,000 clones, approximately 90% appearing once. Of note for this clone: Antigen: not known.

The clonotype was recovered from an adult in good health. The J gene is TRBJ2-6, the V gene TRBV3-1 (or the pseudogene TRBV3-2); the D is unclear. Specimen: peripheral blood, collected on day 0 of AZD1222 vaccination. The CDR3 reads CASSQDPSGANVLTF. Here the CDR3 DNA reads TGTGCCAGCAGCCAAGATCCATCTGGGGCCAACGTCCTGACTTTC.